The entry below gives a single T cell receptor (beta chain) sequence along with its context. Living in 24 US areas, the participants were between roughly 18 and 89 years of age. Assignment of participants to cohorts was predicated upon participant-reported clinical history. Donors in Cohort 3 who had recovered were those with two negative PCRs, healthcare professional clearance, or resolution of their symptoms. These data come from a study of blood T cell repertoires in COVID-19. In the original workflow: Estimated nucleated cell counts came from reference gene primer amplification. Data came from immunoSEQ multiplex PCR; TCRdb stores just in-frame clones and leaves some out. That table supplies the V and J calls and clone size; D and trimming were determined from the DNA. This table holds some 200,000 clones, about 85% found once. The CDR3 sequence is 15 residues long. Per germline, CDR1 KGHSH and CDR2 LQKENI. V was clipped by 4 bases and J by 4 bases; unmatched bases: 7.

The chain is built from TRBV18 and TRBJ1-2, with 9 bases matching TRBD1. Sequences were obtained from PBMCs or T cells enriched from blood (not recorded which). The receptor comes from a woman aged 25-40 years who had recovered from COVID-19. The DNA for the CDR3 is TGTGCCAGCTCACTGCCGGGACAGGGAGGCTATGGCTACACCTTC. It encodes CASSLPGQGGYGYTF.